This T cell receptor beta chain originates from a study of sequential checkpoint blockade in melanoma. Note on this clone: The same CDR3 also results from other DNA sequences found in this sample.

Regarding treatment: randomized to nivolumab then ipilimumab (arm A) or the reverse (arm B). TCRdb's copy holds only in-frame clones and misses some; the assay was immunoSEQ multiplex PCR. This sample yields over 8,000 clones, of which 90% are seen a single time; under 15% belongs to the top ten. The CDR3 spans 12 residues. With 0 bases removed from V and 4 bases from J, the gap between germline ends came to 5 bases. Germline values: CDR1 SGHNT, CDR2 YYREEE (reference sequence). The chain carries TRBV5-4 and TRBJ2-7; D unclear. The source of this sequence is a human donor with melanoma. Sequencing was performed on CD8+ T cells sorted from blood (inferred from file names), taken from a patient given nivolumab and ipilimumab in sequence. CDR3: CASSLAPYEQYF. The CDR3 nucleotides are TGTGCCAGCAGCTTGGCTCCGTACGAGCAGTACTTC.